This section outlines one T cell receptor (beta chain) sequence together with its context. Its target is unknown. The data belong to a study of vaccination and CD4 T cells after COVID-19. Overall study: Samples from a few convalescent patients were taken at day 14 and days 161 to 241 post-vaccination.

An Oncomine TCR Beta short-read assay was used to sequence the DNA from cultured CD4+ T cells. TCRdb reanalysed the PCR reads using MiXCR and keeps one entry per CDR3 protein. The repertoire holds about 21,000 distinct CDR3 sequences, 46% seen once, with 10% to 15% in the top ten. General study findings and limits: A median approximately 86% of convalescent patients' SARS-CoV-2-reactive clones emerged only after vaccination. Although the median of SARS-CoV-2-reactive clonotypes rose from around 21 to 38, the change was not significant.

Germline V gives CDR1 ENHRY, CDR2 SYGVKD. Trimming took 4 bases from V and 1 from J; bases not matched to a gene: 6. This CDR3 has 16 amino acids. Stated time point: late sampling 161 to 241 days after vaccination in a few convalescent patients. Treatment given: roughly 10-day PBMC culture with coronavirus spike peptide pools or control peptides (ViraFEST assay). Specimen: CD4+ T cells from blood, cultured in vitro, collected about 7 months after SARS-CoV-2 vaccination. The origin of this receptor is a human donor who had recovered from COVID-19. This rearrangement joins TRBV10-3 to TRBJ2-5; 10 bases agree with TRBD1. The CDR3 DNA is TGTGCCATCAGTGGGGGACAGGGGAGACTCCAAGAGACCCAGTACTTC. Translation: CAISGGQGRLQETQYF.